This TCR beta chain was documented in a study of OX40 agonist ivuxolimab in advanced cancers. Study background: Dose-escalation cases comprised hepatocellular carcinoma, melanoma, renal cell or head and neck cancer. Whole-study findings and limits: Among the lowest peripheral clonal expansion occurred in 0.1-3.0 mg/kg partial responders. By week 6 at 0.1 to 3.0 mg/kg, blood CD4+ and CD8+ T cells had expanded clonally.

The repertoire was sequenced with immunoSEQ multiplex PCR; TCRdb's copy has only in-frame clones and lacks some. This table has over 35,000 clones, more than 80% appearing once. The length of the CDR3 is 13 residues. The V gene lost 5 bases and the J gene lost 3 bases, with 12 bases spanning the gap. Germline loops: CDR1 SGHRS, CDR2 YFSETQ. This clone was counted once. What it binds is unknown. Enrollment shut out patients with autoimmune disease history or systemic immunosuppression. This chain joins TRBV5-1 and TRBJ2-7; tentatively, D is TRBD2 (6 bases). This TCR was recovered from an adult with an advanced solid tumor such as melanoma, head and neck, liver or kidney cancer. The starting material was CD4+ or CD8+ T cells sorted from blood, obtained in a trial of the OX40 agonist ivuxolimab. The CDR3 bases are TGCGCCAGCAGAACTAGCATCAGCTACGAGCAGTACTTC. It translates to CASRTSISYEQYF.